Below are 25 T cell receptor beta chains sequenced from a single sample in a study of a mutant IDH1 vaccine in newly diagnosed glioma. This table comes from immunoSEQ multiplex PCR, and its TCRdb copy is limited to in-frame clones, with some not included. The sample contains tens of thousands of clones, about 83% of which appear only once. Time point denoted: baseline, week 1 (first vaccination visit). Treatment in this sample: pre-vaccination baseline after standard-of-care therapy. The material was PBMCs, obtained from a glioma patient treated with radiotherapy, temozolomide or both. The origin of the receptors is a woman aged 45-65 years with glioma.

The DNA of the CDR3 is TGTGCCAGCAGTTACGTGGGCCCCACTGAAGCTTTCTTT. This translates into CASSYVGPTEAFF. The V and J genes are TRBV6-5 and TRBJ1-1, with unresolved D. The CDR3 covers 13 residues. The V end was cut by 2 bases, the J end by 4 bases, with 8 bases between. Germline-derived CDR1 and CDR2 are MNHEY and SVGAGI.

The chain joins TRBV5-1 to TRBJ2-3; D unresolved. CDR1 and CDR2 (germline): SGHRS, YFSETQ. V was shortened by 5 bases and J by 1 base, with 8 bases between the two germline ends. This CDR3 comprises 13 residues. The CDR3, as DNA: TGCGCCAGCAGGGATGGGGGCACAGATACGCAGTATTTT. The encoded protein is CASRDGGTDTQYF.

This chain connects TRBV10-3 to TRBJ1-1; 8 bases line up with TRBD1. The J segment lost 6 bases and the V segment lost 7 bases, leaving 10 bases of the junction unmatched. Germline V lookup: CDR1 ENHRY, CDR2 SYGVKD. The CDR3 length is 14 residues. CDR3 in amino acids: CAITVGTGNPEAFF. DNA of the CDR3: TGTGCCATCACCGTCGGGACAGGAAACCCTGAAGCTTTCTTT.

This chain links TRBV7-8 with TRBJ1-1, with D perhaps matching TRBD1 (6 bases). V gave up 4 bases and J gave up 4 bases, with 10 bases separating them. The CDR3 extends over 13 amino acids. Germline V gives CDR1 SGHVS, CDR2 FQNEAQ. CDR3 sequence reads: CASSSLQGTEAFF. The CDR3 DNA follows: TGTGCCAGCAGCTCATTACAGGGCACTGAAGCTTTCTTT.

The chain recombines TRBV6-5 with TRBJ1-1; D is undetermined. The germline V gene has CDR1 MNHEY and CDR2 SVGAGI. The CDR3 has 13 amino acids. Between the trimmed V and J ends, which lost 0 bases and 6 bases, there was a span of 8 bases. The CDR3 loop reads CASSYSTGSEAFF. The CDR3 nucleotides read TGTGCCAGCAGTTACTCAACCGGGTCTGAAGCTTTCTTT.

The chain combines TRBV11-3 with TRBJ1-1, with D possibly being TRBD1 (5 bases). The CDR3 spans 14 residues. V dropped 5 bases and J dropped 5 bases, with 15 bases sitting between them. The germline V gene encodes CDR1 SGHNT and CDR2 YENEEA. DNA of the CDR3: TGTGCCAGCAGCCTACTCCCGGGGGGGACTGAAGCTTTCTTT. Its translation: CASSLLPGGTEAFF.

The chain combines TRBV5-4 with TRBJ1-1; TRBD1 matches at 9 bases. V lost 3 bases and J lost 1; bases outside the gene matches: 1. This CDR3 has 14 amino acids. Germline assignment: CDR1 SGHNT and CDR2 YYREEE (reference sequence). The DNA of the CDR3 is TGTGCCAGCAGCTGGGACAGGGCGAACACTGAAGCTTTCTTT. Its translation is CASSWDRANTEAFF.

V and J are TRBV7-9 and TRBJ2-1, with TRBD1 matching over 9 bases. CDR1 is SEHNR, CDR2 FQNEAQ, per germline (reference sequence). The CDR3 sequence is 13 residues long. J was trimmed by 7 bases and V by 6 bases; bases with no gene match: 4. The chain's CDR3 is CASRIQGANEQFF. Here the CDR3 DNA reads TGTGCCAGCAGAATACAGGGGGCGAATGAGCAGTTCTTC.

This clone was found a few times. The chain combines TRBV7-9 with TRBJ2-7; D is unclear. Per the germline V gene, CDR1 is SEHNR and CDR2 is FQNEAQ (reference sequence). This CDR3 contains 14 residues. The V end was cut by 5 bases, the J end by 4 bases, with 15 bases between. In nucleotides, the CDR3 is TGTGCCAGCAGCACGAATCCCGACAAGTACGAGCAGTACTTC. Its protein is CASSTNPDKYEQYF.

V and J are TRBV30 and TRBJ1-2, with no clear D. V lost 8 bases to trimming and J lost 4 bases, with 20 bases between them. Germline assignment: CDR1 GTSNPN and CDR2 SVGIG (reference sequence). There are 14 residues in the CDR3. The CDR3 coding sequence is TGTGCCCGCTCTATGGGGAATCTAATCTATGGCTACACCTTC. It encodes CARSMGNLIYGYTF.

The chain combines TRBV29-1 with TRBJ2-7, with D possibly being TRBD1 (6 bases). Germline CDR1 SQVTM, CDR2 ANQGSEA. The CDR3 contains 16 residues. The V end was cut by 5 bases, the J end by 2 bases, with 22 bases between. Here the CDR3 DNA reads TGCAGCGTTCTATCCTACCAGGGGAACCCTCCCTACGAGCAGTACTTC. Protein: CSVLSYQGNPPYEQYF.

CDR3 DNA: TGTGCCAGCATCAGTTTTAGGGGGGCCCTCCACTTT. Its protein product is CASISFRGALHF. The chain combines TRBV6-6 with TRBJ1-6; D is perhaps TRBD1 (6 bases). Deletions cut 7 bases from V and 14 bases from J, with 15 bases between. Germline V gene sequence: CDR1 MNHNY, CDR2 SVGAGI (reference sequence). The CDR3 is 12 residues long.

CDR3: CATHRGNAQHF. The CDR3 nucleotides read TGTGCCACCCATCGAGGGAATGCCCAGCATTTT. The chain couples TRBV28 to TRBJ1-5, with D uncertain. The CDR3 runs to 11 residues. The germline V gene encodes CDR1 MDHEN and CDR2 SYDVKM. Trimming took 10 bases from V and 11 from J, leaving 15 bases between them.

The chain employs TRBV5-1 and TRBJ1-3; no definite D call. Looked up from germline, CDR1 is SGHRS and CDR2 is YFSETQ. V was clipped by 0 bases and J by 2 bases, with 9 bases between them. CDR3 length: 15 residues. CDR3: CASSLVSSPGNTIYF. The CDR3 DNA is TGCGCCAGCAGCTTGGTATCCAGCCCTGGAAACACCATATATTTT.

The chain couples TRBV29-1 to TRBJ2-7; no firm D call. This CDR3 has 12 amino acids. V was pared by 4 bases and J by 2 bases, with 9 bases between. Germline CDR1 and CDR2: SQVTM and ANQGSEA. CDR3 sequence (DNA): TGCAGCGTTGTGGGCCTTCCCTACGAGCAGTACTTC. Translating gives CSVVGLPYEQYF.

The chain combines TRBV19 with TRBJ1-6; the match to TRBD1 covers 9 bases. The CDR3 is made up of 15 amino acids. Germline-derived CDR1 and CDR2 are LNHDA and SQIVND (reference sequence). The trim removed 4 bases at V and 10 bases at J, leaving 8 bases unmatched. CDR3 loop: CASSNRDRVFSPLHF. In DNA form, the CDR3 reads TGTGCCAGTAGTAACCGGGACAGGGTATTCTCACCCCTCCACTTT.

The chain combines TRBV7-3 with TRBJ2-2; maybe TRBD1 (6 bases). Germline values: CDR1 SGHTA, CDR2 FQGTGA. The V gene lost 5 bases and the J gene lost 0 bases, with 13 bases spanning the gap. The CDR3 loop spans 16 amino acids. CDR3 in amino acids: CASSPTGSANTGELFF. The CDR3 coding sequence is TGTGCCAGCAGCCCAACAGGGTCCGCGAACACCGGGGAGCTGTTTTTT.

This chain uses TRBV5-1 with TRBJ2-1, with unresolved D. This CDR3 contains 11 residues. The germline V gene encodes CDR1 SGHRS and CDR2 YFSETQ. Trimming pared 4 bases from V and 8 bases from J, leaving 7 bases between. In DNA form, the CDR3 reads TGCGCCAGCAGCCCCGACGATGAGCAGTTCTTC. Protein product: CASSPDDEQFF.

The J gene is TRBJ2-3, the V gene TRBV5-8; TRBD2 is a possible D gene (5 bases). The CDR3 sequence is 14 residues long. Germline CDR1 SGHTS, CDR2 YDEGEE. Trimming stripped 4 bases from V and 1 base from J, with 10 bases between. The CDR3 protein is CASSRVGGTDTQYF. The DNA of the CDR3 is TGTGCCAGCAGCCGAGTCGGGGGCACAGATACGCAGTATTTT.

The CDR3 protein is CASSPGGSPNEKLFF. CDR3 sequence (DNA): TGCGCCAGCAGCCCTGGTGGCAGCCCTAATGAAAAACTGTTTTTT. This chain links TRBV5-1 with TRBJ1-4; D not resolved. The CDR3 has 15 amino acids. Trimming stripped 4 bases from V and 3 bases from J, with 13 bases between. In germline, CDR1 is SGHRS, CDR2 YFSETQ.

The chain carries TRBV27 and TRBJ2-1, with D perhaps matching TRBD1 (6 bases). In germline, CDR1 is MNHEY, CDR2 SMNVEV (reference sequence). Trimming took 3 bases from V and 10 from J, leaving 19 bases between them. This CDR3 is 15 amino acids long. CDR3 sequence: CASSLSWGRIGEQFF. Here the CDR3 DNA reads TGTGCCAGCAGTTTGAGCTGGGGGCGGATCGGGGAGCAGTTCTTC.

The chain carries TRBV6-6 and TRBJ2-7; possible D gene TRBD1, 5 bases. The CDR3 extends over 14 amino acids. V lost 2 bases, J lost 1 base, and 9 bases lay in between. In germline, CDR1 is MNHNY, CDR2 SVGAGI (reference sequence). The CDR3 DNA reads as TGTGCCAGCAGTTACGGGGCCTCATCCTACGAGCAGTACTTC. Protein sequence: CASSYGASSYEQYF.

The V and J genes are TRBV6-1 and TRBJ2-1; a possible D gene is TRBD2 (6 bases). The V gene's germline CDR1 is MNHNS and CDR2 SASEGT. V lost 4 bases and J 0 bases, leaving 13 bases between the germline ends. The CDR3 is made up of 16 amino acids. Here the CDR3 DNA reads TGTGCCAGCAGTGTACCGGGGGATTCCTCCTACAATGAGCAGTTCTTC. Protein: CASSVPGDSSYNEQFF.

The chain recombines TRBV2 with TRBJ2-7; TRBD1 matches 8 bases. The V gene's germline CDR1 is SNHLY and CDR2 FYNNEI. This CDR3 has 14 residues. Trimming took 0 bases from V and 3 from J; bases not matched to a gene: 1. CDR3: CASSEAGQVYEQYF. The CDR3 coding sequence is TGTGCCAGCAGTGAAGCGGGACAGGTCTACGAGCAGTACTTC. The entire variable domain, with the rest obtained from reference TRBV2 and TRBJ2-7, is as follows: EPEVTQTPSHQVTQMGQEVILRCVPISNHLYFYWYRQILGQKVEFLVSFYNNEISEKSEIFDDQFSVERPDGSNFTLKIRSTKLEDSAMYFCASSEAGQVYEQYFGPGTRLTVT.

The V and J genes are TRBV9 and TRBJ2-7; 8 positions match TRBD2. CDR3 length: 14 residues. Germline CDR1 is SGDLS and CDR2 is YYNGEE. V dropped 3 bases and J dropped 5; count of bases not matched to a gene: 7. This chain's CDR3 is CASSAGGLNHEQYF. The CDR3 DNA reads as TGTGCCAGCAGCGCGGGGGGGCTTAATCACGAGCAGTACTTC.